The 25 T cell receptor beta chains in this list originate from one sample, sequenced in a study of cytomegalovirus exposure and HLA in healthy donors. The PCR was carried out with 60 Vbeta primers and 13 Jbeta primers. Repertoires were generated with immunoSEQ multiplex PCR, while TCRdb's copy carries only in-frame clones and drops some. The sample has roughly 120,000 clones, around 70% seen once. The material sequenced was PBMCs. The receptors here all came from a woman in her 50s in good health and CMV-seropositive.

This chain connects TRBV4-2 to TRBJ2-2; TRBD1 is a possible D gene (6 bases). This CDR3 is built from 15 residues. Germline V CDR1 and CDR2: LGHNA, YNFKEQ. The germline V and J ends were trimmed by 4 bases and 1 base, with 10 bases remaining between them. The CDR3 loop reads CASSLGTQNTGELFF. The CDR3 nucleotides read TGTGCCAGCAGCCTCGGGACACAGAACACCGGGGAGCTGTTTTTT.

The chain carries TRBV2 and TRBJ2-2, with D maybe TRBD1 (5 bases). V was trimmed by 6 bases and J by 4 bases, leaving 12 bases between them. The germline V gene encodes CDR1 SNHLY and CDR2 FYNNEI. The CDR3 totals 14 residues. CDR3 protein: CASRALGATGELFF. CDR3 in DNA: TGTGCCAGCAGGGCCCTAGGGGCCACCGGGGAGCTGTTTTTT.

The V and J genes are TRBV9 and TRBJ1-2; D is possibly TRBD1 (6 bases). The CDR3 is made up of 14 amino acids. The ends were cut back, 0 bases at V and 4 bases at J, with 10 bases in the middle. Germline V CDR1 and CDR2: SGDLS, YYNGEE. DNA of the CDR3: TGTGCCAGCAGCGTAGGCAGGGGAATCTATGGCTACACCTTC. Translated: CASSVGRGIYGYTF.

This chain joins TRBV5-4 and TRBJ2-1, with 13 nucleotides matching TRBD2. Germline values: CDR1 SGHNT, CDR2 YYREEE (reference sequence). V dropped 0 bases and J dropped 7; count of bases not matched to a gene: 4. This CDR3 is built from 16 residues. The DNA for the CDR3 is TGTGCCAGCAGCTTGGGGGGACTAGCGGGGCGTAATGAGCAGTTCTTC. As protein: CASSLGGLAGRNEQFF.

This clone has more than one count but fewer than ten. This sequence joins TRBV5-1 and TRBJ2-5, with a weak D call TRBD1 (5 bases). Trimming left V 5 bases short and J 4 bases short, with 18 bases between. The CDR3 covers 15 residues. Germline V lookup: CDR1 SGHRS, CDR2 YFSETQ. In DNA, the CDR3 is TGCGCCAGCAGGTTATCACAGGTAGCAGTAGAGACCCAGTACTTC. Amino acids: CASRLSQVAVETQYF.

This rearrangement joins TRBV18 to TRBJ1-1, with D tentatively TRBD1 (6 bases). CDR1 KGHSH and CDR2 LQKENI come from the germline V gene. V lost 1 base and J lost 2, with 8 bases in between. CDR3 length: 14 amino acids. CDR3 residues: CASSPQGTNTEAFF. The CDR3 DNA follows: TGTGCCAGCTCACCACAGGGGACAAACACTGAAGCTTTCTTT.

The chain carries TRBV30 and TRBJ1-2; D might be TRBD1 (5 bases). This CDR3 has 14 residues. Germline V lookup: CDR1 GTSNPN, CDR2 SVGIG (reference sequence). Between the trimmed V and J ends, which lost 3 bases and 4 bases, there was a span of 15 bases. The CDR3 sequence: CAWRNIRGIYGYTF. The CDR3 bases are TGTGCCTGGAGAAACATCCGGGGGATCTATGGCTACACCTTC.

The rearrangement uses TRBV7-9 and TRBJ2-7, with a possible D match to TRBD2 (6 bases). Germline V CDR1 and CDR2: SEHNR, FQNEAQ (reference sequence). The CDR3 contains 15 residues. The V end was cut by 5 bases, the J end by 3 bases, with 17 bases between. CDR3 DNA sequence: TGTGCCAGCAGCGCGAGTGACGGGGGTGACTACGAGCAGTACTTC. As protein: CASSASDGGDYEQYF. Full variable domain (rest looked up from reference TRBV7-9 and TRBJ2-7): DTGVSQNPRHKITKRGQNVTFRCDPISEHNRLYWYRQTLGQGPEFLTYFQNEAQLEKSRLLSDRFSAERPKGSFSTLEIQRTEQGDSAMYLCASSASDGGDYEQYFGPGTRLTVT.

The chain joins TRBV30 to TRBJ2-1, with 12 bases matching TRBD2. This CDR3 contains 18 residues. J was trimmed by 1 base and V by 3 bases; bases with no gene match: 10. Germline V gene sequence: CDR1 GTSNPN, CDR2 SVGIG (reference sequence). CDR3 nucleotides: TGTGCCTGGAGAAAGGGTGCTAGCGGGAGGGGATCCTACAATGAGCAGTTCTTC. This encodes CAWRKGASGRGSYNEQFF.

The chain combines TRBV4-3 with TRBJ1-4; D remains unclear. The CDR3 loop spans 16 amino acids. V was shortened by 0 bases and J by 8 bases, with 16 bases between the two germline ends. Germline lookup yields CDR1 LGHNA and CDR2 YSLEER. DNA for the CDR3: TGCGCCAGCAGCCAAGATTTCCGGGGTATAAAGGAAAAACTGTTTTTT. The encoded protein is CASSQDFRGIKEKLFF.

The rearrangement joins TRBV27 to TRBJ1-4; 7 nucleotides line up with TRBD1. V dropped 5 bases and J dropped 3; count of bases not matched to a gene: 6. The germline CDR1 and CDR2 sequences are MNHEY and SMNVEV (reference sequence). CDR3 size: 15 residues. The CDR3 DNA reads TGTGCCAGCAGTCTCAACAGGGGAGCTAATGAAAAACTGTTTTTT. Protein sequence: CASSLNRGANEKLFF.

V is TRBV4-2 and J is TRBJ1-2, with unresolved D. Trimming cost V 7 bases and J 4 bases, with 19 bases left between them. The CDR3 runs to 15 residues. CDR1 is LGHNA, CDR2 YNFKEQ, per germline. CDR3 loop: CASTGLIGSIYGYTF. In DNA form, the CDR3 reads TGTGCCAGCACCGGGTTGATAGGTTCAATCTATGGCTACACCTTC.

This clone was counted between two and nine times. This chain connects TRBV6-5 to TRBJ2-7; no definite D call. The V and J ends lost 0 bases and 4 bases respectively, with 10 bases between them. The CDR3 extends over 14 amino acids. Germline assignment: CDR1 MNHEY and CDR2 SVGAGI. The CDR3: CASSYSTALYEQYF. The CDR3 DNA follows: TGTGCCAGCAGTTACTCCACAGCTTTATACGAGCAGTACTTC.

The chain combines TRBV4-1 with TRBJ2-7, with TRBD2 matching 9 bases. CDR3 length: 14 residues. CDR1 and CDR2 (germline): MGHRA, YSYEKL. V shed 1 base, J shed 5 bases, and the junction held 3 bases outside the gene matches. DNA for the CDR3: TGCGCCAGCAGCCAAGTAGCGGGGGTCGACGAGCAGTACTTC. It codes for CASSQVAGVDEQYF.

This clone was seen more than once but under ten times. This sequence joins TRBV29-1 and TRBJ2-7; D is possibly TRBD2 (6 bases). Per germline, CDR1 SQVTM and CDR2 ANQGSEA. CDR3 size: 14 residues. V was cut by 4 bases and J by 1 base, with 14 bases left in between. The CDR3 nucleotides read TGCAGCGTTGCAAATCCGGCGGGATCCTACGAGCAGTACTTC. Its translation: CSVANPAGSYEQYF.

The gene calls are TRBV2 and TRBJ2-1, with 11 bases matching TRBD2. Looked up from germline, CDR1 is SNHLY and CDR2 is FYNNEI. The CDR3 totals 14 residues. The ends lost 6 bases at V and 7 bases at J; junction bases unmatched: 5. The CDR3 region has the DNA TGTGCCAGCAGAGTGACTAGCGGGGTAAATGAGCAGTTCTTC. This gives the protein CASRVTSGVNEQFF.

V is TRBV7-9 and J is TRBJ2-7; possibly TRBD2 for D (5 bases). CDR3 size: 14 residues. Trimming removed 1 base from V and 3 bases from J, with 10 bases in between. Germline CDR1 reads SEHNR; CDR2 reads FQNEAQ (reference sequence). This CDR3 reads CASSLDTSFYEQYF. CDR3 bases: TGTGCCAGCAGCTTAGACACTAGTTTCTACGAGCAGTACTTC.

The chain combines TRBV19 with TRBJ1-1, with 7 bases that match TRBD1. The CDR3 covers 13 residues. The germline CDR1 and CDR2 sequences are LNHDA and SQIVND (reference sequence). V shed 5 bases, J shed 1 base, and the junction held 1 base outside the gene matches. The CDR3 region has the DNA TGTGCCAGTAGTCGGACAGGGAACACTGAAGCTTTCTTT. This gives the protein CASSRTGNTEAFF.

With respect to this clone: At one boundary the junction diverges from the germline segment, which might be a read error. This chain connects TRBV20-1 to TRBJ2-5; D remains unclear. Germline-derived CDR1 and CDR2 are DFQATT and SNEGSKA (reference sequence). CDR3 length: 10 residues. In nucleotides, the CDR3 is TGCAGTGCTAATTTGGAGAACCAGTACTTC. Protein product: CSANLENQYF.

This clone was counted once. This sequence joins TRBV29-1 and TRBJ2-3; 13 bases map to TRBD2. The CDR3 loop spans 17 amino acids. Germline values: CDR1 SQVTM, CDR2 ANQGSEA. Trimming took 5 bases from V and 7 from J; bases not matched to a gene: 15. CDR3 sequence: CSVKWTSGRSRLYTQYF. CDR3 nucleotides: TGCAGCGTTAAATGGACTAGCGGGAGATCGCGATTGTATACGCAGTATTTT.

The rearrangement uses TRBV7-2 and TRBJ1-2; 9 bases fit TRBD1. Unmatched junction bases numbered 11, after V lost 1 base and J lost 5 bases. This CDR3 is built from 17 residues. Germline-derived CDR1 and CDR2 are SGHTA and FQGNSA. The CDR3 region has the DNA TGTGCCAGCAGCTTAGATTTGCTACAGGGGGCCTGGTATGGCTACACCTTC. As protein: CASSLDLLQGAWYGYTF. Drawing the rest from reference TRBV7-2 and TRBJ1-2, the complete variable domain is GAGVSQSPSNKVTEKGKDVELRCDPISGHTALYWYRQSLGQGLEFLIYFQGNSAPDKSGLPSDRFSAERTGGSVSTLTIQRTQQEDSAVYLCASSLDLLQGAWYGYTFGSGTRLTVV.

The genes are TRBV4-1 and TRBJ2-7; weak D call: TRBD1 (5 bases). The CDR3 has 15 amino acids. V gave up 0 bases and J gave up 3 bases, with 12 bases separating them. Germline loops: CDR1 MGHRA, CDR2 YSYEKL. DNA of the CDR3: TGCGCCAGCAGCCAAGATCGAAGGGGTGACTACGAGCAGTACTTC. Translation gives CASSQDRRGDYEQYF.

This chain connects TRBV4-3 to TRBJ2-1; 14 nucleotides agree with TRBD2. J lost 6 bases, V lost 3 bases, and 4 bases had no gene match. This CDR3 is 16 amino acids long. Germline loops: CDR1 LGHNA, CDR2 YSLEER. CDR3 nucleotide sequence: TGCGCCAGCAGCCACTATGGACTAGCGGGAGGCAATGAGCAGTTCTTC. This codes for CASSHYGLAGGNEQFF.

The chain has TRBV5-6 and TRBJ1-6; TRBD1 is a possible D gene (6 bases). This CDR3 has 14 amino acids. Germline V gene lookup returns CDR1 SGHDT and CDR2 YYEEEE. V lost 4 bases and J lost 8, with 13 bases in between. CDR3 sequence (DNA): TGTGCCAGCAGCGTCAGGGGTAGAGATTCACCCCTCCACTTT. Its translation: CASSVRGRDSPLHF.

J is TRBJ2-2 and V is TRBV6-1; 7 bases are shared with TRBD2. Germline CDR1 is MNHNS and CDR2 is SASEGT. V was pared by 0 bases and J by 4 bases, with 2 bases of the junction left unmatched. The CDR3 length is 15 residues. Here the CDR3 reads CASSEAVAGTGELFF. In nucleotides, the CDR3 is TGTGCCAGCAGTGAAGCCGTAGCGGGCACCGGGGAGCTGTTTTTT.